The rows below give T cell receptor beta chains drawn from one sample of a study of blood T cells in healthy people across ages. In TCRdb, the 5' RACE reads were re-called with MiXCR into one record per CDR3 protein. The sample carries around 1,600,000 distinct CDR3 sequences, approximately 43% recorded once. The material sequenced was blood. The origin of the receptors is a woman between 18 and 30 years old in good health. CDR3s include the opening cysteine and the closing phenylalanine or tryptophan. Fields, in order: V gene, D gene, J gene, clone size, CDR3 protein, CDR3 DNA. D genes are given only for firm matches. The size entry is marked missing in some rows and otherwise reads once, few, many or a size class.

>TRBV18|.|TRBJ2-3|few
CASSPNGQPLDTQYF
TGTGCCAGCTCACCAAACGGTCAGCCGTTGGATACGCAGTATTTT
>TRBV12-3/TRBV12-4|.|TRBJ2-3|few
CASSLAVPSTDTQYF
TGTGCCAGCAGTTTAGCAGTTCCCAGCACAGATACGCAGTATTTT
>TRBV15|TRBD2|TRBJ2-3|.
CATSRRSSGSDTQYF
TGTGCCACCAGCAGACGGTCTAGCGGGAGTGATACGCAGTATTTT
>TRBV28|TRBD2|TRBJ2-5|few
CASSLDGGVQETQYF
TGTGCCAGCAGTTTAGACGGGGGGGTCCAAGAGACCCAGTACTTC
>TRBV4-3|.|TRBJ1-5|.
CASSQEYSKVQPQHF
TGCGCCAGCAGCCAAGAATACAGTAAGGTGCAGCCCCAGCATTTT
>TRBV9|.|TRBJ2-3|.
CASSYGDSIPITDTQYF
TGTGCCAGCAGCTACGGAGATAGCATCCCCATCACAGATACGCAGTATTTT
>TRBV4-1|.|TRBJ2-5|.
CASSQGLRSQETQYF
TGCGCCAGCAGCCAAGGTTTACGAAGTCAAGAGACCCAGTACTTC
>TRBV7-9|.|TRBJ2-5|.
CASSAETSFQETQYF
TGTGCCAGCAGTGCCGAGACTTCATTCCAAGAGACCCAGTACTTC
>TRBV5-6|.|TRBJ1-2|few
CASSGFSNMAYGYTF
TGTGCCAGCAGCGGATTCAGCAACATGGCCTATGGCTACACCTTC
>TRBV11-2|.|TRBJ2-7|few
CASSLDPAEVAYEQYF
TGTGCCAGCAGCTTAGATCCGGCAGAGGTGGCCTACGAGCAGTACTTC
>TRBV29-1|.|TRBJ1-5|few
CSVGEGFQPQHF
TGCAGCGTTGGAGAGGGGTTTCAGCCCCAGCATTTT
>TRBV20-1|.|TRBJ1-6|few
CSAKALGEPYNSPLHF
TGCAGTGCAAAAGCCTTAGGGGAGCCCTATAATTCACCCCTCCACTTT
>TRBV7-6|.|TRBJ2-7|.
CASSLLAPEQYF
TGTGCCAGCAGCTTACTGGCCCCCGAGCAGTACTTC
>TRBV13|.|TRBJ2-2|few
CASSLGQGFNTGELFF
TGTGCCAGCAGCTTAGGACAGGGATTCAACACCGGGGAGCTGTTTTTT
>TRBV29-1|TRBD2|TRBJ2-1|.
CSVPKRGGRNEQFF
TGCAGCGTGCCTAAGCGGGGGGGCCGAAATGAGCAGTTCTTC
>TRBV12-3/TRBV12-4|TRBD1|TRBJ2-3|.
CASSLDRGSLDTQYF
TGTGCCAGCAGTTTAGACAGGGGATCATTGGATACGCAGTATTTT
>TRBV2|.|TRBJ2-3|few
CASSQRQLPIGTDTQYF
TGTGCCTCCTCTCAGCGACAACTACCTATTGGCACAGATACGCAGTATTTT
>TRBV29-1|TRBD1|TRBJ2-5|.
CSVDGTGGGRETQYF
TGCAGCGTTGACGGGACAGGGGGCGGCAGAGAGACCCAGTACTTC
>TRBV6-5|.|TRBJ2-3|.
CASSTSAPNTQYF
TGTGCTAGCAGTACTTCCGCTCCGAATACGCAGTATTTT
>TRBV19|TRBD2|TRBJ2-7|.
CASSIVGPSLAGGSSYEQYF
TGTGCCAGTAGTATAGTGGGCCCATCACTAGCGGGGGGAAGCTCCTACGAGCAGTACTTC
>TRBV28|.|TRBJ2-7|few
CASSPPSFRRQYF
TGTGCCAGCAGTCCCCCATCGTTTCGCCGGCAGTACTTC
>TRBV20-1|TRBD1|TRBJ2-3|.
CSARDGTGTDTQYF
TGCAGTGCTAGAGATGGGACAGGAACAGATACGCAGTATTTT
>TRBV29-1|.|TRBJ2-1|.
CSVEKRASYNEQFF
TGCAGCGTTGAAAAGCGGGCCAGCTACAATGAGCAGTTCTTC
>TRBV9|.|TRBJ2-1|few
CASSVGGIGNEQFF
TGTGCCAGCAGCGTAGGGGGGATTGGCAATGAGCAGTTCTTC
>TRBV3-1|.|TRBJ2-7|few
CASSHNLGQGTYEQYF
TGTGCCAGCAGCCACAATTTGGGGCAGGGGACCTACGAGCAGTACTTC
>TRBV19|.|TRBJ2-1|.
CASARGSNSYNEQFF
TGTGCCAGCGCTAGGGGGTCTAACTCCTACAATGAGCAGTTCTTC
>TRBV4-3|.|TRBJ2-7|.
CASSQRTFSSYEQYF
TGCGCCAGCAGCCAAAGGACGTTTTCGTCCTACGAGCAGTACTTC
>TRBV25-1|TRBD1|TRBJ1-2|few
CASPSPGQGHGYTF
TGTGCCAGCCCTTCTCCGGGACAGGGGCATGGCTACACCTTC
>TRBV2|TRBD1|TRBJ2-6|few
CASSKTGDNVLTF
TGTGCCAGCAGTAAGACAGGGGACAACGTCCTGACTTTC
>TRBV7-2|.|TRBJ1-2|.
CASSLTGPDYGYTF
TGTGCCAGCAGCTTAACAGGGCCAGACTATGGCTACACCTTC
>TRBV29-1|.|TRBJ1-2|once
CSVGGGGGYTF
TGCAGCGTTGGAGGGGGAGGGGGCTACACCTTC
>TRBV2|.|TRBJ2-3|few
CASSAFGPTDTQYF
TGTGCCAGCAGCGCGTTCGGGCCCACAGATACGCAGTATTTT
>TRBV20-1|TRBD1|TRBJ2-3|.
CSARTGQGAPDTQYF
TGCAGTGCTAGGACGGGACAGGGGGCGCCGGATACGCAGTATTTT
>TRBV5-1|.|TRBJ2-7|.
CASSLGSRGIAYEQYF
TGCGCCAGCAGCTTGGGGTCTAGAGGGATCGCCTACGAGCAGTACTTC
>TRBV7-9|.|TRBJ1-1|.
CASSLTLTPEAFF
TGTGCCAGCAGCTTAACACTGACCCCTGAAGCTTTCTTT
>TRBV7-9|.|TRBJ2-5|.
CASSATLQRDGETQYF
TGTGCCAGCAGCGCCACGCTTCAACGAGATGGGGAGACCCAGTACTTC
>TRBV18|TRBD1|TRBJ2-5|few
CASWTPGQVETQYF
TGTGCCAGCTGGACACCGGGACAGGTAGAGACCCAGTACTTC
>TRBV4-1|.|TRBJ2-3|.
CASSPRRGLLADTQYF
TGCGCCAGCAGCCCGCGGAGGGGTTTGCTGGCAGATACGCAGTATTTT
>TRBV4-3|TRBD1|TRBJ1-2|few
CASSHLGQAYGYTF
TGCGCCAGCAGCCACCTAGGACAGGCCTATGGCTACACCTTC
>TRBV5-1|.|TRBJ2-3|.
CASSLVGSTDAQYF
TGCGCCAGCAGCTTGGTCGGAAGCACAGATGCGCAGTATTTT
>TRBV2|.|TRBJ1-1|.
CASGSGMNTEAFF
TGTGCCAGCGGGTCTGGGATGAACACTGAAGCTTTCTTT
>TRBV7-8|.|TRBJ1-2|.
CASSPRATDGYTF
TGTGCCAGCAGCCCCCGAGCGACTGATGGCTACACCTTC
>TRBV29-1|TRBD1|TRBJ1-2|.
CSVDQGDGYTF
TGCAGCGTTGACCAGGGGGATGGCTACACCTTC
>TRBV6-2/TRBV6-3|.|TRBJ1-2|.
CASSRTTLGYTF
TGTGCCAGCAGTCGCACTACTCTGGGCTACACCTTC
>TRBV5-1|TRBD2|TRBJ2-1|.
CASNLAGGLVNEQFF
TGCGCCAGCAACCTAGCGGGAGGGTTGGTCAATGAGCAGTTCTTC
>TRBV20-1|TRBD1|TRBJ2-1|few
CSARPFDRGGNEQFF
TGCAGTGCTAGACCGTTTGACAGGGGAGGCAATGAGCAGTTCTTC
>TRBV27|.|TRBJ2-1|many
CASSHPGAGYNEQFF
TGTGCCAGCAGTCATCCCGGGGCGGGGTACAATGAGCAGTTCTTC